This T cell receptor beta chain was identified in a study of T cells after yellow fever vaccination. Study-wide results and limits: FACS-sorted repertoires could harbor abundant contaminating bulk-population clonotypes. Most primary-vaccination clones recurred post-booster (approximately 95% CD4, about 87% CD8).

Germline values: CDR1 SGHAT, CDR2 FQNNGV. Trimming at V came to 7 bases and at J to 1 base, leaving 3 bases not matched to a gene. The CDR3 is 13 residues long. Making TCR cDNA involved 5'RACE template switching, which added UMIs and a universal primer site. TCRdb passed the 5' RACE reads through MiXCR, listing each CDR3 protein once. The repertoire holds 170,000 or so distinct CDR3 sequences, with about 6% as singletons. In this sample, this clonotype turned up a few times. No antigen is known for it. A read error is possible here, since a much larger clone lies one base away. The clonotype comes from a young man who received the YFV17D yellow fever vaccine. The material sequenced was CD4+ T cells sorted from PBMCs, taken on the day of the first yellow fever vaccination. The J gene is TRBJ1-1, the V gene TRBV11-2; TRBD1 matches at 7 bases. The CDR3 sequence: CASTRDRNTEAFF. Written as DNA, the CDR3 is TGTGCCAGCACCCGGGACAGGAACACTGAAGCTTTCTTT.